This is a list of T cell receptor beta chains from one sample in a study of shared clonotypes between healthy human individuals. The repertoire was sequenced with immunoSEQ multiplex PCR; TCRdb's copy has only in-frame clones and lacks some. This sample has 2 million to 2.5 million clones; around 95% occur once, and the top ten carry around 0.13%. Specimen: naive CD4+ T cells sorted from blood. The receptors derive from a man younger than 30 in good health. Each CDR3 is given with its conserved first and last residue. A D gene is named only where the DNA matches it firmly. A row's size may be missing; if present it is once, few, many or a size class.

j_call clone_size d_call v_call cdr3_aa cdr3_nt
TRBJ2-2 - TRBD2 TRBV7-3 CASSPASGGTGELFF TGTGCCAGCAGCCCTGCCTCGGGGGGCACCGGGGAGCTGTTTTTT
TRBJ2-2 - TRBD2 TRBV25-1 CASGSGTSSGELFF TGTGCCAGCGGATCCGGGACTAGCTCCGGGGAGCTGTTTTTT
TRBJ1-5 - TRBD1 TRBV28 CASISDRGQPQHF TGTGCCAGCATTTCGGACAGGGGACAGCCCCAGCATTTT
TRBJ2-7 - - TRBV5-1 CASSLGEYEQYF TGCGCCAGCAGCTTGGGGGAATACGAGCAGTACTTC
TRBJ1-2 - TRBD1 TRBV6-8 CASSLGDSYGYTF TGTGCCAGCAGTTTAGGGGACAGTTATGGCTACACCTTC
TRBJ1-1 once - TRBV29-1 CSVEYGNTEAFF TGCAGCGTTGAATACGGAAATACTGAAGCTTTCTTT
TRBJ2-7 - - TRBV2 CASSPTGEQYF TGTGCCAGCAGCCCAACGGGCGAGCAGTACTTC
TRBJ2-7 - - TRBV5-1 CASSSASLSYEQYF TGCGCCAGCAGTTCCGCGTCTCTCTCCTACGAGCAGTACTTC
TRBJ2-2 - TRBD1 TRBV2 CASLKGQSDTGELFF TGTGCCAGTCTAAAGGGACAGAGTGACACCGGGGAGCTGTTTTTT
TRBJ1-5 few - TRBV6-6 CASSWEGWGPQHF TGTGCCAGCAGTTGGGAAGGGTGGGGGCCCCAGCATTTT
TRBJ2-7 - - TRBV5-4 CASSFISYEQYF TGTGCCAGCAGCTTCATCTCTTACGAGCAGTACTTC
TRBJ2-2 - TRBD2 TRBV30 CAWSDPGLAENTGELFF TGTGCCTGGTCCGACCCCGGACTAGCGGAAAACACCGGGGAGCTGTTTTTT
TRBJ2-5 - TRBD1 TRBV28 CASSPGTGFFRETQYF TGTGCCAGCAGTCCCGGGACAGGGTTTTTCAGGGAGACCCAGTACTTC
TRBJ2-5 - - TRBV6-1 CASRAGPASLETQYF TGTGCCAGCAGGGCGGGTCCAGCATCTCTAGAGACCCAGTACTTC
TRBJ1-1 - - TRBV28 CASRRDPNTEAFF TGTGCCAGCCGGCGGGATCCGAACACTGAAGCTTTCTTT
TRBJ2-3 once - TRBV27 CASSEGFRLGTDTQYF TGTGCCAGCAGTGAGGGGTTTAGGTTAGGGACAGATACGCAGTATTTT
TRBJ2-7 - - TRBV6-6 CASSSGRSYEQYF TGTGCCAGCAGTTCGGGACGCTCCTACGAGCAGTACTTC
TRBJ2-1 - - TRBV2 CASSEEDVSYNEQFF TGTGCCAGCAGTGAAGAGGATGTCTCCTACAATGAGCAGTTCTTC
TRBJ2-3 - - TRBV28 CASSFRSSKEDTQYF TGTGCCAGCAGTTTTAGGAGTTCTAAAGAGGATACGCAGTATTTT
TRBJ1-1 - TRBD1 TRBV6-5 CASSLDRAAFF TGTGCCAGCAGCCTCGACAGGGCGGCTTTCTTT
TRBJ2-2 once TRBD2 TRBV7-9 CASSTKAQAGGNTGELFF TGTGCCAGCAGCACCAAGGCCCAAGCGGGGGGTAACACCGGGGAGCTGTTTTTT
TRBJ2-2 - - TRBV4-2 CASSQDQTGELFF TGTGCCAGCAGCCAAGACCAGACCGGGGAGCTGTTTTTT
TRBJ2-2 once - TRBV7-8 CASSSLANTGELFF TGTGCCAGCAGCTCCCTAGCGAACACCGGGGAGCTGTTTTTT
TRBJ2-7 - TRBD2 TRBV29-1 CSVVPSGGYEQYF TGCAGCGTTGTCCCCAGCGGGGGCTACGAGCAGTACTTC
TRBJ2-7 - TRBD2 TRBV2 CASLVELADYEQYF TGTGCCAGTCTAGTGGAACTAGCGGACTACGAGCAGTACTTC
TRBJ2-7 - - TRBV5-1 CASSLSGYEQYF TGCGCCAGCAGCTTGAGTGGGTACGAGCAGTACTTC
TRBJ2-7 - TRBD2 TRBV5-1 CASSSVAGANEQYF TGCGCCAGCAGCTCCGTAGCGGGAGCTAACGAGCAGTACTTC
TRBJ2-7 - TRBD1 TRBV10-3 CAMTDGDRARGNYEQYF TGTGCCATGACTGATGGGGACAGGGCCCGGGGAAACTACGAGCAGTACTTC
TRBJ2-1 - - TRBV28 CASSFNLNEQFF TGTGCCAGCAGTTTTAATCTCAATGAGCAGTTCTTC
TRBJ2-3 - TRBD2 TRBV5-4 CASSLGLAGQTDTQYF TGTGCCAGCAGCTTGGGACTAGCGGGACAAACAGATACGCAGTATTTT
TRBJ1-2 - - TRBV14 CASSQSVFYGYTF TGTGCCAGCAGCCAATCAGTTTTCTATGGCTACACCTTC
TRBJ1-5 - - TRBV28 CASLGRQGTYSNQPQHF TGTGCCAGCCTCGGGAGGCAGGGTACCTATAGCAATCAGCCCCAGCATTTT
TRBJ1-2 once - TRBV11-3 CASSLGEGLGYGYTF TGTGCCAGCAGCCTCGGCGAGGGTTTAGGCTATGGCTACACCTTC
TRBJ2-1 - TRBD2 TRBV7-9 CASSPGEGYSYNEQFF TGTGCCAGCAGCCCCGGGGAGGGTTACTCCTACAATGAGCAGTTCTTC
TRBJ2-5 - TRBD1 TRBV2 CASRQGMGQETQYF TGTGCCAGCAGACAGGGGATGGGCCAAGAGACCCAGTACTTC